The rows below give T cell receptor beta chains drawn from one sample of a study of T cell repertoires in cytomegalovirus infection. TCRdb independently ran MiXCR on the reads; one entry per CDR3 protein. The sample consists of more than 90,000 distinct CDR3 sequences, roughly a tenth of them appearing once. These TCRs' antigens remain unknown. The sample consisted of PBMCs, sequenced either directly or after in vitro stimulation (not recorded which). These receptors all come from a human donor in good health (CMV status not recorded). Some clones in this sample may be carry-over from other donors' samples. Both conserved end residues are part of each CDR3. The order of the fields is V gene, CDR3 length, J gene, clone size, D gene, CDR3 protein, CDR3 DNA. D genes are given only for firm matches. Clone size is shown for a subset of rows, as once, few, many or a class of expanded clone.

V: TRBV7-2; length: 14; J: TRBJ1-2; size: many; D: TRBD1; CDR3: CASSSRQGIDGYTF; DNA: TGTGCCAGCAGCTCCCGACAGGGTATCGATGGCTACACCTTC
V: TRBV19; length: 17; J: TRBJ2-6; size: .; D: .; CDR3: CASSRGLTSSGANVLTF; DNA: TGTGCCAGTAGTAGGGGCCTTACGAGCTCTGGGGCCAACGTCCTGACTTTC
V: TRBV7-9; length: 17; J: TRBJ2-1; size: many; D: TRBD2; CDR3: CASSLGDGLAGANEQFF; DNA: TGTGCCAGCAGCTTAGGGGATGGACTAGCGGGAGCTAATGAGCAGTTCTTC
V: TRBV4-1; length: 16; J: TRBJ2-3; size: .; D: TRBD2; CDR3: CASSRVLGRQRDTQYF; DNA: TGCGCCAGCAGCCGAGTGCTCGGGAGGCAGAGGGATACGCAGTATTTT
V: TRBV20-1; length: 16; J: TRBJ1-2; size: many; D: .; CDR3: CSAHPLAANYTYGYTF; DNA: TGCAGTGCTCACCCCCTGGCAGCGAATTACACCTATGGCTACACCTTC
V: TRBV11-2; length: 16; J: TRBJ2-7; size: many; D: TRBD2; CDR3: CASSLRLAGGAYEQYF; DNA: TGTGCCAGCAGCTTGCGGCTAGCGGGAGGGGCCTACGAGCAGTACTTC
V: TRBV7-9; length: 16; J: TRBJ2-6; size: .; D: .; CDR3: CASSLAGGSGANVLTF; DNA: TGTGCCAGCAGTTTAGCAGGCGGCTCTGGGGCCAACGTCCTGACTTTC
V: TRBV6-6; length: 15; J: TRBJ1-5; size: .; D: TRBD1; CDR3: CASSPGQGADQPQHF; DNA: TGTGCCAGCAGCCCCGGACAGGGGGCCGATCAGCCCCAGCATTTT
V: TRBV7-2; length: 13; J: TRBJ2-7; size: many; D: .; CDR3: CASSLGGRNEQYF; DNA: TGTGCCAGCAGCTTAGGGGGTAGAAATGAGCAGTACTTC
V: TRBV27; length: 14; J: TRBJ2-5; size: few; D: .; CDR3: CASSLKLGQETQYF; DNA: TGTGCCAGCAGTCTTAAACTAGGACAAGAGACCCAGTACTTC
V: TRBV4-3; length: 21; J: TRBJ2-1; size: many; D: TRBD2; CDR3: CASSQRPPEGPLSGSYNEQFF; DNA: TGCGCCAGCAGCCAACGACCCCCGGAGGGTCCCCTTAGCGGGAGTTACAATGAGCAGTTCTTC
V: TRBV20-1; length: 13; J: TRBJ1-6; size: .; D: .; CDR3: CSAPDSYNSPLHF; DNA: TGCAGTGCTCCGGACAGCTATAATTCACCCCTCCACTTT
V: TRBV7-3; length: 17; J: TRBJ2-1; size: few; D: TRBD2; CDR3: CASSSGSRLAGSNEQFF; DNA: TGTGCCAGCAGCTCGGGTTCACGACTAGCGGGGAGCAATGAGCAGTTCTTC
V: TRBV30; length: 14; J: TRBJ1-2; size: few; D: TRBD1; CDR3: CAWSRQGSDYGYTF; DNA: TGTGCCTGGAGTCGACAGGGGAGCGACTATGGCTACACCTTC
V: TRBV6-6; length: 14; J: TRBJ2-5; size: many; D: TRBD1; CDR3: CASSSTGIQETQYF; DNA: TGTGCCAGCAGTTCGACAGGGATCCAAGAGACCCAGTACTTC
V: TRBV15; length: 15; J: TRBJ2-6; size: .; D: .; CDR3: CATSRESSGANVLTF; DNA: TGTGCCACCAGCAGAGAGAGCTCTGGGGCCAACGTCCTGACTTTC
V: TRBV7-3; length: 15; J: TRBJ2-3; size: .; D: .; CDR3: CASSLLASPADTQYF; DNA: TGTGCCAGCAGCTTATTAGCTAGCCCAGCAGATACGCAGTATTTT
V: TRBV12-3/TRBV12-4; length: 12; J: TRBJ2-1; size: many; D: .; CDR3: CASSPDYNEQFF; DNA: TGTGCCAGCAGTCCTGATTACAATGAGCAGTTCTTC